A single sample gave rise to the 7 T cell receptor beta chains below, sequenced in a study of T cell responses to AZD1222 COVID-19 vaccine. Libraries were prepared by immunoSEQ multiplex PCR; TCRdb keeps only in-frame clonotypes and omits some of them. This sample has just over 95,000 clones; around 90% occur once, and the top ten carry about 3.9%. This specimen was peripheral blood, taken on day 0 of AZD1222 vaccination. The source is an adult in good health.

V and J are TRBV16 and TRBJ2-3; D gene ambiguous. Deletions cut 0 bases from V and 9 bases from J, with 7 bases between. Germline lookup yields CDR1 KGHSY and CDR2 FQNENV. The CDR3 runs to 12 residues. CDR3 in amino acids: CASSQSWITQYF. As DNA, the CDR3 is TGTGCCAGCAGCCAATCCTGGATAACGCAGTATTTT.

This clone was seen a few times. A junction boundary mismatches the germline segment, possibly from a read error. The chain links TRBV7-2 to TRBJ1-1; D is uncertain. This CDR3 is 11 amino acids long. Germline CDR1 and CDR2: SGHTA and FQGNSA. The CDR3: CASSLNSEAFF. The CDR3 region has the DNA TGTGCCAGCAGCTTGAACAGTGAAGCTTTCTTT.

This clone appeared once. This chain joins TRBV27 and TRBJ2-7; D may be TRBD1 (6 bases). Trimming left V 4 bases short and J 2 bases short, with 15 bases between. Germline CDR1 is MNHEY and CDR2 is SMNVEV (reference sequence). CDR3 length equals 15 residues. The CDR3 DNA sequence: TGTGCCAGCAGTTCCCCCTCGACAGGCACCTACGAGCAGTACTTC. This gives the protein CASSSPSTGTYEQYF.

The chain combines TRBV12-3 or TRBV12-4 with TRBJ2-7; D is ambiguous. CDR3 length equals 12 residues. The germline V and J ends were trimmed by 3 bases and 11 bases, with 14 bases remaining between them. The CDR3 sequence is CASSFSGRREYF. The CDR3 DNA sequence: TGTGCCAGCAGTTTTTCGGGCCGACGCGAGTACTTC.

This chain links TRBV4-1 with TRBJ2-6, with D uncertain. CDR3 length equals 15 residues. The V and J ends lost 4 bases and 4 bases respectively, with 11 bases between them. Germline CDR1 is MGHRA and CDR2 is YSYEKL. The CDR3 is CASSLRSSGANVLTF. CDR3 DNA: TGCGCCAGCAGCCTAAGGAGTTCCGGGGCCAACGTCCTGACTTTC.

This chain's CDR3 is CASSIFQGVNTEAFF. The CDR3 coding sequence is TGCGCCAGCAGCATATTCCAGGGGGTGAACACTGAAGCTTTCTTT. The rearrangement uses TRBV4-1 and TRBJ1-1; 7 bases fit TRBD1. The CDR3 sequence is 15 residues long. V lost 5 bases to trimming and J lost 0 bases; unmatched junction nucleotides: 6. Germline V gene lookup returns CDR1 MGHRA and CDR2 YSYEKL.

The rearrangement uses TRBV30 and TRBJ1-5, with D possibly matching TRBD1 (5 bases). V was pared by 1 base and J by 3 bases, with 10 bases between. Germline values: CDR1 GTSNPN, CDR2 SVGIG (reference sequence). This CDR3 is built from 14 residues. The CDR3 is CAWSGGLLNQPQHF. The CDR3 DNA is TGTGCCTGGAGTGGGGGACTCCTCAATCAGCCCCAGCATTTT.